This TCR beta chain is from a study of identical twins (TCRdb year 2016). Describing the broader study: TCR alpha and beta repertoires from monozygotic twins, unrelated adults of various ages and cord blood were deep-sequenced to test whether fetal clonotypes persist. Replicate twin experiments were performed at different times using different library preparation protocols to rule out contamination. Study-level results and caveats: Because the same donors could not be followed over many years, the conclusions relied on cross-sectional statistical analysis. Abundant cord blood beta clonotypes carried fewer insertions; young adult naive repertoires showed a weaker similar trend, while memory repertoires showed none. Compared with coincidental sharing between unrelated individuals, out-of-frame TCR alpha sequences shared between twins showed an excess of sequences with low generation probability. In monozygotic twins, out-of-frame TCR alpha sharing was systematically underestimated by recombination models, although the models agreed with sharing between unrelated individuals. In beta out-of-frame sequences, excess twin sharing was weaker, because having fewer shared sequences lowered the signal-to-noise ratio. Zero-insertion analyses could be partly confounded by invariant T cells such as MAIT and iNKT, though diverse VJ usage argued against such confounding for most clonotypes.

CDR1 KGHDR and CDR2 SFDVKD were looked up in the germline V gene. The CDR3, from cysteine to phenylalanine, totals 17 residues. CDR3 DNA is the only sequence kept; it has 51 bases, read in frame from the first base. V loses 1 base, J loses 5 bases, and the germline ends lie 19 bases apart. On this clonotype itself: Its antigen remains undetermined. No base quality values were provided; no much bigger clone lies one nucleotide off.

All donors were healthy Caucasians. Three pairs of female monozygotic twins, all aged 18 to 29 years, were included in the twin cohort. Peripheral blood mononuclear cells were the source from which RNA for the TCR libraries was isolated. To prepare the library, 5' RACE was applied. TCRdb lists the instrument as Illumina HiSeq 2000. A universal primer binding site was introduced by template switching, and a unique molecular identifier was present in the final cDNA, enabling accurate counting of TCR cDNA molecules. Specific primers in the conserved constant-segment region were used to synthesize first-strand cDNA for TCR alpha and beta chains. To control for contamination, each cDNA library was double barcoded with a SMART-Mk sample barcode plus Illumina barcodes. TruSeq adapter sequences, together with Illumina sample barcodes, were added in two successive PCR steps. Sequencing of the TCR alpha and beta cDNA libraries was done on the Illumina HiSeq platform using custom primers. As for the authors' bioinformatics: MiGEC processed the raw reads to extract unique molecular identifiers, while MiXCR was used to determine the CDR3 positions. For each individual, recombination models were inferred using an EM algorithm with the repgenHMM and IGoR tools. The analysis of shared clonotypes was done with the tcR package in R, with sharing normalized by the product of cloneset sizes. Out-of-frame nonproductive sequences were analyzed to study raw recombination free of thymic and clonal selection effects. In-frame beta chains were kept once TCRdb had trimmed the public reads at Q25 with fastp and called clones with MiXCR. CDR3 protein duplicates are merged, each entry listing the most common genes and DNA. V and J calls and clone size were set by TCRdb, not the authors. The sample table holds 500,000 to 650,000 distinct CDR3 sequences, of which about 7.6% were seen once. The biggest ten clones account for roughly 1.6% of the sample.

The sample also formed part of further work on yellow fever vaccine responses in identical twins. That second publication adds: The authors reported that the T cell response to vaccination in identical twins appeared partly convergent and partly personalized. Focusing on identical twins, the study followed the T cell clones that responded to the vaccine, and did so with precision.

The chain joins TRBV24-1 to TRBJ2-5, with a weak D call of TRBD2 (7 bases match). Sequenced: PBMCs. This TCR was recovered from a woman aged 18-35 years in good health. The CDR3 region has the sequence CATSDFGGGLASETQYF. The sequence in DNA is TGTGCCACCAGTGATTTTGGGGGGGGGCTAGCGAGTGAGACCCAGTACTTC.